The next 13 T cell receptor beta chains were all read from a single sample in a study of shared clonotypes between healthy human individuals (dated by TCRdb to about 2020). Libraries were built with the immunoSEQ multiplex PCR assay. TCRdb provides this immuneACCESS table in a form limited to in-frame rearrangements. Some clones are lacking; in checked studies, under half of them reflect an unresolved V gene, and why the rest are absent is not known. This sample is represented by around 2,000,000 clones; 95% of them were singletons. The ten largest clones add up to around 0.13% of the sample. Source material: naive CD4+ T cells sorted from blood. This specimen's cell subset or site label, per the study, means: CD45RA+ positively selected. These receptors originate from a man aged 18 to 29 in good health.

The V gene is TRBV2, the J gene TRBJ2-1; 10 bases map to TRBD2. The CDR3 has 16 residues. Germline CDR1 is SNHLY and CDR2 is FYNNEI. V trimming: 7 bases; J trimming: 4 bases; junction bases outside the gene matches: 10. CDR3: CASTQSGLATYNEQFF. The CDR3 coding sequence is TGTGCCAGCACCCAGTCGGGACTAGCGACTTACAATGAGCAGTTCTTC.

In the case of this clone: At the DNA level, this CDR3 is encoded by other sequences in the same sample as well. The gene calls are TRBV5-1 and TRBJ2-3, with D perhaps matching TRBD1 (6 bases). V was cut by 4 bases and J by 0 bases, with 15 bases left in between. The CDR3 length is 16 residues. Per the germline V gene, CDR1 is SGHRS and CDR2 is YFSETQ. The CDR3 spells CASSPPGQGSTDTQYF. CDR3 bases: TGCGCCAGCAGCCCTCCGGGACAAGGGAGCACAGATACGCAGTATTTT.

This clone was observed a handful of times. The V call is TRBV25-1, the J call TRBJ2-7; D gene uncertain. The CDR3 loop spans 15 amino acids. Germline CDR1 and CDR2: MGHDK and SYGVNS. V lost 3 bases, J lost 2 bases, and 14 bases lay in between. CDR3 DNA: TGTGCCAGCAGTGATTCTAGGACCCGGCCCTACGAGCAGTACTTC. Protein sequence: CASSDSRTRPYEQYF.

This rearrangement joins TRBV12-5 to TRBJ2-7; D tentatively reads TRBD1 or TRBD2 (6 bases each). The CDR3 length is 14 residues. Trimming left V 6 bases short and J 1 base short, with 13 bases between. CDR1 is LGHNT, CDR2 FRNRAP, per germline. CDR3 loop: CASGGGARSYEQYF. In nucleotides, the CDR3 is TGTGCTAGTGGCGGGGGCGCGCGTTCCTACGAGCAGTACTTC.

The CDR3 bases are TGTGCCAGCAGCGCCCGACAAACTACTAATGAAAAACTGTTTTTT. Translated, it gives CASSARQTTNEKLFF. The chain links TRBV5-6 to TRBJ1-4; D ambiguous. V dropped 4 bases and J dropped 2 bases, with 12 bases sitting between them. The V gene's germline CDR1 is SGHDT and CDR2 YYEEEE. The CDR3 consists of 15 residues.

This rearrangement joins TRBV30 to TRBJ2-1; possible D gene TRBD2, 5 bases. Trimming cost V 4 bases and J 6 bases, with 19 bases left between them. The V gene's germline CDR1 is GTSNPN and CDR2 SVGIG (reference sequence). The CDR3 spans 15 residues. CDR3: CAWTPGSKPGNEQFF. The CDR3 DNA follows: TGTGCCTGGACCCCGGGATCAAAACCGGGCAATGAGCAGTTCTTC.

The sample holds a few counts of this clone. This chain links TRBV9 with TRBJ2-3; D is undetermined. This CDR3 is built from 12 residues. V lost 0 bases, J lost 4 bases, and 3 bases lay in between. Germline CDR1 SGDLS, CDR2 YYNGEE. This CDR3 reads CASSVVADTQYF. The DNA of the CDR3 is TGTGCCAGCAGCGTAGTGGCAGATACGCAGTATTTT.

The chain joins TRBV19 to TRBJ2-1; 7 positions match TRBD1. Per germline, CDR1 LNHDA and CDR2 SQIVND (reference sequence). The J segment lost 9 bases and the V segment lost 3 bases, leaving 2 bases of the junction unmatched. The CDR3 length is 12 residues. The chain's CDR3 is CASSITGVEQFF. The DNA of the CDR3 is TGTGCCAGTAGTATCACAGGGGTTGAGCAGTTCTTC.

In regard to this clone: The same CDR3 is also encoded by other DNA sequences in this sample. This chain joins TRBV10-3 and TRBJ2-1, with a tentative D call TRBD2 (7 bases). The CDR3 spans 15 residues. Germline values: CDR1 ENHRY, CDR2 SYGVKD. Trimming left V 0 bases short and J 4 bases short, with 10 bases between. CDR3 nucleotides: TGTGCCATCAGTGAGTCGGGAGGGGGGTACAATGAGCAGTTCTTC. Its protein product is CAISESGGGYNEQFF.

The chain joins TRBV2 to TRBJ2-5; 10 nucleotides line up with TRBD1. This CDR3 has 14 amino acids. CDR1 is SNHLY, CDR2 FYNNEI, per germline. V trimming: 7 bases; J trimming: 5 bases; junction bases outside the gene matches: 7. CDR3 in amino acids: CASTPGQGWETQYF. The CDR3 DNA follows: TGTGCCAGCACCCCGGGACAGGGGTGGGAGACCCAGTACTTC.

V usage is TRBV7-6 and J usage is TRBJ2-1; possible D gene TRBD1, 6 bases. Trimming removed 5 bases from V and 4 bases from J, with 18 bases in between. Germline values: CDR1 SGHVS, CDR2 FNYEAQ. This CDR3 has 16 residues. DNA of the CDR3: TGTGCCAGCAGCCCCGACAGGACCCGAGGGTACAATGAGCAGTTCTTC. Protein: CASSPDRTRGYNEQFF.

This chain connects TRBV7-8 to TRBJ2-7, with TRBD2 identical over 8 bases. The V gene end was trimmed by 6 bases and the J gene end by 3 bases; junction bases not matched to a gene: 7. The germline V gene has CDR1 SGHVS and CDR2 FQNEAQ. The CDR3 sequence is 14 residues long. Here the CDR3 reads CASRPGTSLYEQYF. As DNA, the CDR3 is TGTGCCAGCAGACCCGGGACTAGTCTCTACGAGCAGTACTTC.

This chain joins TRBV6-5 and TRBJ1-2; the match to TRBD1 covers 7 bases. V lost 7 bases and J lost 8; bases outside the gene matches: 7. This CDR3 region has 12 residues. Looked up from germline, CDR1 is MNHEY and CDR2 is SVGAGI. CDR3 sequence (DNA): TGTGCCAGCACGCGACAGGGAACCGGCTACACCTTC. As protein: CASTRQGTGYTF.